Following are 30 T cell receptor beta chains from one sample sequenced in a study of cytomegalovirus exposure and HLA in healthy donors. It was with 60 Vbeta and 13 Jbeta primers that the PCR ran. Profiling relied on immunoSEQ multiplex PCR, and the TCRdb table lists in-frame clones only, not all of them. The table records 130,000 or so clones, approximately 8.9% of them present only once. Sequenced sample: PBMCs. These receptors were obtained from a woman in her 40s in good health and CMV-seropositive.

This clone was picked up many times. This sequence joins TRBV19 and TRBJ1-2; D is possibly TRBD1 (5 bases). The V end was cut by 6 bases, the J end by 9 bases, with 20 bases between. The CDR3 has 14 residues. Germline V CDR1 and CDR2: LNHDA, SQIVND (reference sequence). CDR3 in amino acids: CASRHGAGFRSYTF. CDR3 DNA sequence: TGTGCCAGTAGGCATGGAGCAGGGTTTAGGAGCTACACCTTC.

This clone turned up a few times. This chain uses TRBV5-6 with TRBJ2-7; the match to TRBD1 covers 9 bases. This CDR3 spans 16 amino acids. The V gene end was trimmed by 1 base and the J gene end by 3 bases; junction bases not matched to a gene: 8. Germline CDR1 reads SGHDT; CDR2 reads YYEEEE. For the CDR3, the DNA is TGTGCCAGCAGCTTGAGACAGGGGGACCGTTACTACGAGCAGTACTTC. Translated: CASSLRQGDRYYEQYF.

This clone was observed a few times. The chain couples TRBV9 to TRBJ2-5, with TRBD2 identical over 7 bases. The CDR3 length is 16 residues. V lost 0 bases, J lost 4 bases, and 9 bases stayed unmatched. CDR1 SGDLS and CDR2 YYNGEE come from the germline V gene. Here the CDR3 reads CASSVEGTGGGETQYF. The CDR3 DNA follows: TGTGCCAGCAGCGTAGAGGGGACGGGGGGTGGAGAGACCCAGTACTTC. The entire variable domain, with the rest obtained from reference TRBV9 and TRBJ2-5, is as follows: DSGVTQTPKHLITATGQRVTLRCSPRSGDLSVYWYQQSLDQGLQFLIQYYNGEERAKGNILERFSAQQFPDLHSELNLSSLELGDSALYFCASSVEGTGGGETQYFGPGTRLLVL.

DNA of the CDR3: TGTGCCAGCAGTTCGCGGGGCACCGGGGAGCTGTTTTTT. Amino acid sequence: CASSSRGTGELFF. This chain uses TRBV6-6 with TRBJ2-2; perhaps TRBD2 as D (6 bases). Germline CDR1 and CDR2: MNHNY and SVGAGI (reference sequence). The CDR3 runs to 13 residues. The V gene lost 4 bases and the J gene lost 4 bases, with 7 bases spanning the gap.

This clone was seen a handful of times. V gene TRBV5-1 combines with J gene TRBJ2-2; TRBD1 matches 7 bases. The CDR3 length is 17 residues. The J segment lost 5 bases and the V segment lost 0 bases, leaving 10 bases of the junction unmatched. Germline loops: CDR1 SGHRS, CDR2 YFSETQ. The CDR3 reads CASSLGPRQGGTGELFF. The CDR3 DNA follows: TGCGCCAGCAGCTTGGGACCTCGACAGGGCGGAACCGGGGAGCTGTTTTTT. The whole variable domain, filled in from reference TRBV5-1 and TRBJ2-2, reads KAGVTQTPRYLIKTRGQQVTLSCSPISGHRSVSWYQQTPGQGLQFLFEYFSETQRNKGNFPGRFSGRQFSNSRSEMNVSTLELGDSALYLCASSLGPRQGGTGELFFGEGSRLTVL.

There are a few counts of this clone. The chain combines TRBV5-6 with TRBJ2-1, with D hard to call. The CDR3 is 16 residues long. Germline V gives CDR1 SGHDT, CDR2 YYEEEE. Trimming removed 4 bases from V and 4 bases from J, with 18 bases in between. In nucleotides, the CDR3 is TGTGCCAGCAGCAATGGGCCCGCGATTTTTTACAATGAGCAGTTCTTC. This codes for CASSNGPAIFYNEQFF.

This clone has just a few counts. V gene TRBV5-1 combines with J gene TRBJ2-3, with D perhaps TRBD1 (6 bases). CDR1 is SGHRS, CDR2 YFSETQ, per germline. Trimming shortened V by 1 base and J by 7 bases, and 19 bases separated the two germline ends. The CDR3 runs to 16 residues. The CDR3 nucleotides are TGCGCCAGCAGCTTGTTTGTGGGTCAGGGGCTAAATACGCAGTATTTT. This translates into CASSLFVGQGLNTQYF. Full variable domain (missing parts from reference TRBV5-1 and TRBJ2-3): KAGVTQTPRYLIKTRGQQVTLSCSPISGHRSVSWYQQTPGQGLQFLFEYFSETQRNKGNFPGRFSGRQFSNSRSEMNVSTLELGDSALYLCASSLFVGQGLNTQYFGPGTRLTVL.

V is TRBV7-6 and J is TRBJ2-6, with D uncertain. This CDR3 is 17 amino acids long. CDR1 and CDR2 (germline): SGHVS, FNYEAQ. The V and J ends lost 0 bases and 0 bases respectively, with 9 bases between them. The CDR3 here is CASSLAVPGSGANVLTF. CDR3 bases: TGTGCCAGCAGCTTAGCCGTCCCGGGCTCTGGGGCCAACGTCCTGACTTTC.

J is TRBJ2-7 and V is TRBV5-1, with D perhaps matching TRBD2 (6 bases). V lost 5 bases and J lost 5, with 17 bases in between. From germline, CDR1 is SGHRS and CDR2 YFSETQ. The CDR3 is 14 residues long. The CDR3 is CASSSPGLADEQYF. CDR3 sequence (DNA): TGCGCCAGCAGTTCCCCAGGGTTAGCGGACGAGCAGTACTTC.

This rearrangement joins TRBV6-1 to TRBJ1-5; D gene uncertain. With 5 bases removed from V and 3 bases from J, the gap between germline ends came to 8 bases. The length of the CDR3 is 13 residues. Germline loops: CDR1 MNHNS, CDR2 SASEGT. CDR3 region: CASSPQFNQPQHF. CDR3 DNA sequence: TGTGCCAGCAGTCCACAATTCAATCAGCCCCAGCATTTT.

The J gene is TRBJ1-1, the V gene TRBV10-1, with D maybe TRBD1 (6 bases). This CDR3 is 14 amino acids long. V dropped 7 bases and J dropped 1 base, with 13 bases sitting between them. Germline assignment: CDR1 WNHNN and CDR2 SYGVQD (reference sequence). DNA of the CDR3: TGCGCCAGCAACGCAGGGGTACCGAACACTGAAGCTTTCTTT. Translating it yields CASNAGVPNTEAFF.

This chain joins TRBV5-1 and TRBJ1-1; TRBD1 agrees at 8 bases. The V gene's germline CDR1 is SGHRS and CDR2 YFSETQ. This CDR3 contains 13 residues. After removal of 1 base from V and 7 bases from J, the junction contained 3 bases not matched to a gene. CDR3 residues: CASSLNRGNEAFF. The CDR3 DNA is TGCGCCAGCAGCTTGAACAGGGGGAATGAAGCTTTCTTT.

This clone has just a few counts. This chain uses TRBV25-1 with TRBJ2-5, with 11 nucleotides matching TRBD2. With 1 base clipped from V and 1 base from J, the junction kept 5 bases outside the gene matches. CDR1 is MGHDK, CDR2 SYGVNS, per germline. The CDR3 is 17 amino acids. In DNA form, the CDR3 reads TGTGCCAGCAGTGAATGGGGTAGCGGGGGGGTCCAAGAGACCCAGTACTTC. Amino acids: CASSEWGSGGVQETQYF.

The rearrangement joins TRBV15 to TRBJ2-1; D uncertain. The CDR3 loop spans 16 amino acids. From germline, CDR1 is LNHNV and CDR2 YYDKDF (reference sequence). The germline V and J ends were trimmed by 0 bases and 4 bases, with 13 bases remaining between them. CDR3 bases: TGTGCCACCAGCAGAGAGCGAGGTAACTTATACAATGAGCAGTTCTTC. Amino acids: CATSRERGNLYNEQFF.

The rearrangement joins TRBV15 to TRBJ1-2; D is perhaps TRBD1 (6 bases). The CDR3 is 15 residues long. The V and J ends lost 0 bases and 4 bases respectively, with 12 bases between them. Looked up from germline, CDR1 is LNHNV and CDR2 is YYDKDF (reference sequence). The CDR3 loop reads CATSRDRGVSYGYTF. The CDR3 coding sequence is TGTGCCACCAGCAGAGACAGGGGAGTTAGCTATGGCTACACCTTC.

This clone was detected only a few times. This chain joins TRBV6-5 and TRBJ2-2; 7 bases line up with TRBD1. The V and J ends lost 10 bases and 4 bases, in that order; junction bases with no gene match: 3. Per germline, CDR1 MNHEY and CDR2 SVGAGI. The CDR3 spans 12 residues. The CDR3 loop reads CATQGTTGELFF. CDR3 nucleotide sequence: TGTGCCACACAGGGGACCACCGGGGAGCTGTTTTTT.

This clone was seen only a few times. V and J are TRBV7-9 and TRBJ2-7; weak D call: TRBD2 (5 bases). The CDR3 has 14 residues. Trimming removed 0 bases from V and 2 bases from J, with 8 bases in between. Per germline, CDR1 SEHNR and CDR2 FQNEAQ (reference sequence). The CDR3 sequence is CASSLAEGTYEQYF. The CDR3 nucleotides read TGTGCCAGCAGCTTAGCAGAGGGCACCTACGAGCAGTACTTC.

This clone was seen a handful of times. J is TRBJ2-6 and V is TRBV9; no reliable D call. The CDR3 loop spans 15 amino acids. Trimming pared 4 bases from V and 0 bases from J, leaving 8 bases between. CDR1 is SGDLS, CDR2 YYNGEE, per germline. CDR3 in amino acids: CASSPISSGANVLTF. CDR3 DNA sequence: TGTGCCAGCAGCCCAATCAGCTCTGGGGCCAACGTCCTGACTTTC.

This chain connects TRBV9 to TRBJ2-7; 9 nucleotides line up with TRBD1. The germline V gene has CDR1 SGDLS and CDR2 YYNGEE. The V segment lost 0 bases and the J segment 6 bases; nucleotides outside the gene matches: 7. The CDR3 is made up of 15 amino acids. CDR3 region: CASSVEGTGFGEQYF. The CDR3 DNA reads as TGTGCCAGCAGCGTAGAAGGGACAGGGTTTGGCGAGCAGTACTTC.

The chain joins TRBV6-7 to TRBJ2-7, with TRBD1 matching over 12 bases. TRBV6-7 is annotated as an ORF whose role is uncertain. J was trimmed by 7 bases and V by 10 bases; bases with no gene match: 8. The CDR3 loop spans 13 amino acids. The CDR3 loop reads CATQGQGAGEQYF. The DNA of the CDR3 is TGTGCCACCCAGGGACAGGGGGCGGGGGAGCAGTACTTC.

The V gene is TRBV5-4, the J gene TRBJ2-2, with D unresolved. The V and J ends lost 0 bases and 4 bases respectively, with 7 bases between them. CDR1 SGHNT and CDR2 YYREEE come from the germline V gene (reference sequence). The CDR3 length is 14 residues. In nucleotides, the CDR3 is TGTGCCAGCAGCTTGGAAGGAGCCACCGGGGAGCTGTTTTTT. Its translation is CASSLEGATGELFF.

This clone has more than one count but fewer than ten. The chain uses TRBV5-1 and TRBJ2-1, with 7 bases aligning to TRBD1. J lost 4 bases, V lost 0 bases, and 1 base had no gene match. Germline lookup yields CDR1 SGHRS and CDR2 YFSETQ. The CDR3 spans 14 residues. The CDR3 DNA is TGCGCCAGCAGCTTGGGGGACAGATACAATGAGCAGTTCTTC. This codes for CASSLGDRYNEQFF. Looking up the rest from reference TRBV5-1 and TRBJ2-1 gives the full variable domain: KAGVTQTPRYLIKTRGQQVTLSCSPISGHRSVSWYQQTPGQGLQFLFEYFSETQRNKGNFPGRFSGRQFSNSRSEMNVSTLELGDSALYLCASSLGDRYNEQFFGPGTRLTVL.

This sequence joins TRBV5-8 and TRBJ2-1, with TRBD2 matching 9 bases. Per germline, CDR1 SGHTS and CDR2 YDEGEE. The V segment lost 1 base and the J segment 8 bases; nucleotides outside the gene matches: 4. CDR3 length equals 14 residues. The CDR3, as DNA: TGTGCCAGCAGCTTGTCTAGCGGGGCCCATGAGCAGTTCTTC. This encodes CASSLSSGAHEQFF.

This clone was detected a few times. This sequence joins TRBV6-4 and TRBJ1-2, with TRBD1 as a possible D gene (5 bases). The CDR3 totals 15 residues. Germline-derived CDR1 and CDR2 are MRHNA and SNTAGT. V was pared by 4 bases and J by 8 bases, with 20 bases between. CDR3 nucleotide sequence: TGTGCCAGCAGTGCTGGGGGGATTAGACCTCAAGGCTACACCTTC. It is translated as CASSAGGIRPQGYTF.

This clone has more than one count but fewer than ten. Written as DNA, the CDR3 is TGTGCCAGCAGCTTTGACCCGGGCTATGGCTACACCTTC. Translating it yields CASSFDPGYGYTF. The rearrangement links TRBV11-2 to TRBJ1-2; the D is unclear. Trimming removed 3 bases from V and 4 bases from J, with 9 bases in between. The CDR3 loop spans 13 amino acids. The germline gives CDR1 SGHAT, CDR2 FQNNGV.

This clone was seen a handful of times. The rearrangement uses TRBV12-5 and TRBJ1-5, with TRBD1 identical over 7 bases. From germline, CDR1 is LGHNT and CDR2 FRNRAP. Unmatched junction bases numbered 7, after V lost 6 bases and J lost 2 bases. This CDR3 is built from 15 residues. The CDR3 bases are TGTGCTAGTGGGAAGGGGGACAGCGGCAATCAGCCCCAGCATTTT. Its protein is CASGKGDSGNQPQHF.

There are a few counts of this clone. The chain joins TRBV6-5 to TRBJ2-5; D uncertain. The CDR3 runs 14 residues. V was shortened by 2 bases and J by 5 bases, with 12 bases between the two germline ends. Germline CDR1 and CDR2: MNHEY and SVGAGI. The CDR3 sequence is CASSYMGSSETQYF. CDR3 in DNA: TGTGCCAGCAGTTACATGGGCAGTTCGGAGACCCAGTACTTC.

The rearrangement uses TRBV18 and TRBJ2-3; 8 bases agree with TRBD2. The trim removed 6 bases at V and 1 base at J, leaving 3 bases unmatched. Germline lookup yields CDR1 KGHSH and CDR2 LQKENI. This CDR3 contains 14 residues. CDR3 DNA sequence: TGTGCCAGCTCGCCGACTAGCGGCACAGATACGCAGTATTTT. Its translation: CASSPTSGTDTQYF.

The chain carries TRBV10-3 and TRBJ2-7, with 10 bases that match TRBD1. With 9 bases clipped from V and 5 bases from J, the junction kept 4 bases outside the gene matches. The germline gives CDR1 ENHRY, CDR2 SYGVKD. The CDR3 sequence is 12 residues long. As DNA, the CDR3 is TGTGCCATTGGACAGGGGGTCCACGAGCAGTACTTC. Its translation is CAIGQGVHEQYF.

This sequence joins TRBV5-1 and TRBJ2-1; a weak D match, TRBD1 (6 bases). The length of the CDR3 is 15 residues. The germline V gene encodes CDR1 SGHRS and CDR2 YFSETQ. The germline V and J ends were trimmed by 7 bases and 0 bases, with 14 bases remaining between them. CDR3 DNA: TGCGCCAGCGGACCCGGGACAAGCTCCTACAATGAGCAGTTCTTC. Amino acid sequence: CASGPGTSSYNEQFF.